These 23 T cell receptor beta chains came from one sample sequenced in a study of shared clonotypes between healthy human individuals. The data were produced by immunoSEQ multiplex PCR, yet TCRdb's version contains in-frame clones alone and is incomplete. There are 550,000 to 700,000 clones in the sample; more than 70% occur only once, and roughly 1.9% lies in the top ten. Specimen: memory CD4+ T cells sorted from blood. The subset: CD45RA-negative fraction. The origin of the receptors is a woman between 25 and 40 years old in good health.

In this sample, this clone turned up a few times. The CDR3 sequence is CASGVVFGEQYF. CDR3 DNA: TGTGCCAGCGGGGTAGTATTCGGCGAGCAGTACTTC. The V and J genes are TRBV6-5 and TRBJ2-7; D is unclear. The CDR3 spans 12 residues. Germline loops: CDR1 MNHEY, CDR2 SVGAGI. V dropped 8 bases and J dropped 6 bases, with 14 bases sitting between them.

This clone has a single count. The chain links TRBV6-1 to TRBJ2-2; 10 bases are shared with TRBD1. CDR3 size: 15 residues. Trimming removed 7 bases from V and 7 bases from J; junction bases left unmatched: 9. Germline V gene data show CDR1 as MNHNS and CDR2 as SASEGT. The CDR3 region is CASIEGQGVSGELFF. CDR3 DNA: TGTGCCAGCATCGAAGGACAGGGGGTCAGCGGGGAGCTGTTTTTT.

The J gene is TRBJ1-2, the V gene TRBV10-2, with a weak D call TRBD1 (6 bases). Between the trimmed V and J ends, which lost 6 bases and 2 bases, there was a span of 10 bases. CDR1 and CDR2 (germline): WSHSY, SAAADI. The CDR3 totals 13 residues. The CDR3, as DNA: TGCGCCAGCAGAACAGGGAGCAACTATGGCTACACCTTC. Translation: CASRTGSNYGYTF.

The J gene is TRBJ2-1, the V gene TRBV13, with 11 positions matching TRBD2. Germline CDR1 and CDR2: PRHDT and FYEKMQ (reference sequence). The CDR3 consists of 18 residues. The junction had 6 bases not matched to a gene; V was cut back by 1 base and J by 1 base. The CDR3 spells CASSLVAGGPTSYNEQFF. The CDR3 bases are TGTGCCAGCAGCTTAGTAGCGGGAGGGCCTACTTCCTACAATGAGCAGTTCTTC.

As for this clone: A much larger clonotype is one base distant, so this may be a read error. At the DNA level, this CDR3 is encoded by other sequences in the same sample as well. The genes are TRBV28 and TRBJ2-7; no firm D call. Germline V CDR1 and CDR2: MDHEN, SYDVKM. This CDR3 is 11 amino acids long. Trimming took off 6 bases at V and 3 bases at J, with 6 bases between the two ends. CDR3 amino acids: CASSQFYEQYF. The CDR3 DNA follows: TGTGCCAGCAGCCAATTCTACGAGCAGTACTTC.

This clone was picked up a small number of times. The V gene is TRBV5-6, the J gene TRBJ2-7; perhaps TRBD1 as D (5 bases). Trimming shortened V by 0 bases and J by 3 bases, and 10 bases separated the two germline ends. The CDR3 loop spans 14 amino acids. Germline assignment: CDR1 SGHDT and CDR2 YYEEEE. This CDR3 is CASSLDRSGYEQYF. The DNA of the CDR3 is TGTGCCAGCAGCTTGGACAGGTCAGGCTACGAGCAGTACTTC.

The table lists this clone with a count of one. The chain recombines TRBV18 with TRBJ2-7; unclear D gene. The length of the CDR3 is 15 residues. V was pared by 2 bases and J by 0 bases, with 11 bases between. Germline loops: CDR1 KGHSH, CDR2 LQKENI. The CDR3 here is CASSPSADPSYEQYF. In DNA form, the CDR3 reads TGTGCCAGCTCACCAAGCGCGGACCCCTCCTACGAGCAGTACTTC. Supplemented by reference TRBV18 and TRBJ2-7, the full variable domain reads NAGVMQNPRHLVRRRGQEARLRCSPMKGHSHVYWYRQLPEEGLKFMVYLQKENIIDESGMPKERFSAEFPKEGPSILRIQQVVRGDSAAYFCASSPSADPSYEQYFGPGTRLTVT.

CDR3 sequence (DNA): TGTGCCAGCAGCTTGGAGGTCTGGGAGACTAGCGAAGAGACCCAGTACTTC. Translation gives CASSLEVWETSEETQYF. The chain employs TRBV4-2 and TRBJ2-5, with 8 bases identical to TRBD2. V gave up 5 bases and J gave up 3 bases; unmatched junction bases: 14. CDR1 LGHNA and CDR2 YNFKEQ come from the germline V gene. The CDR3 runs 17 residues.

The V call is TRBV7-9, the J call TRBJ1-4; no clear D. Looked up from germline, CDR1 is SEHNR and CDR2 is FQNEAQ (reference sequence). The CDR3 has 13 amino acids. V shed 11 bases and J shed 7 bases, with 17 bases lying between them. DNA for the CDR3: TGTGCCGTGCCCAGTGGGCTTACTGAAAAACTGTTTTTT. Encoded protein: CAVPSGLTEKLFF.

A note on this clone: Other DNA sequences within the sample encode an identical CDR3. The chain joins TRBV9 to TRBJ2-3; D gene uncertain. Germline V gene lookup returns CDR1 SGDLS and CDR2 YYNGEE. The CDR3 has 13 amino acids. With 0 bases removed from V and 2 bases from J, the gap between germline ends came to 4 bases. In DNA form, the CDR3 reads TGTGCCAGCAGCGTAGGCGTCACAGATACGCAGTATTTT. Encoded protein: CASSVGVTDTQYF.

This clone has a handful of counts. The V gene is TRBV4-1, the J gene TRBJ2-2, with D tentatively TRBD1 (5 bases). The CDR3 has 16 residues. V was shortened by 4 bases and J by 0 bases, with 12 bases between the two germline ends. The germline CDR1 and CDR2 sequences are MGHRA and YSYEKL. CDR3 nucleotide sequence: TGCGCCAGCAGCCGCCGCGTCAGGGCGAACACCGGGGAGCTGTTTTTT. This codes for CASSRRVRANTGELFF.

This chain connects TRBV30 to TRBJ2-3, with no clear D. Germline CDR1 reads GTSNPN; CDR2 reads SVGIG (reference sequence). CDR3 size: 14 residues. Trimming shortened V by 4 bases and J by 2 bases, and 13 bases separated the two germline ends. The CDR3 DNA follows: TGTGCCTGGACAGTGAAGGGAAACACAGATACGCAGTATTTT. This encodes CAWTVKGNTDTQYF. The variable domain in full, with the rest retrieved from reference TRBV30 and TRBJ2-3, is SQTIHQWPATLVQPVGSPLSLECTVEGTSNPNLYWYRQAAGRGLQLLFYSVGIGQISSEVPQNLSASRPQDRQFILSSKKLLLSDSGFYLCAWTVKGNTDTQYFGPGTRLTVL.

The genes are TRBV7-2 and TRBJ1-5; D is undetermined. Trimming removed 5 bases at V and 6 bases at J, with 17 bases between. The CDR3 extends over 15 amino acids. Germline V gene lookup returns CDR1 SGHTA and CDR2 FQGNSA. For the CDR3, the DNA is TGTGCCAGCAGCAACCATTGGGATCGGGTTCAGCCCCAGCATTTT. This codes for CASSNHWDRVQPQHF.

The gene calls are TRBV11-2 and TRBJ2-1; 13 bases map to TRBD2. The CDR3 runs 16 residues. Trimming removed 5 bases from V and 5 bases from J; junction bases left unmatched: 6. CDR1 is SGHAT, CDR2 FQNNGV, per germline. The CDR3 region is CASSPTGTSGNNEQFF. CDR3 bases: TGTGCCAGCAGCCCAACCGGGACTAGCGGGAACAATGAGCAGTTCTTC.

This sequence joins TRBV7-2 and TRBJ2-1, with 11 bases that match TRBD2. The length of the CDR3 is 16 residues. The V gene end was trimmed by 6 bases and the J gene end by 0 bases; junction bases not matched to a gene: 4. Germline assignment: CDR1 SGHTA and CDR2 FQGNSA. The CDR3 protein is CASRHGTSGSYNEQFF. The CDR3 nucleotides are TGTGCCAGCAGGCACGGGACTAGCGGCTCCTACAATGAGCAGTTCTTC.

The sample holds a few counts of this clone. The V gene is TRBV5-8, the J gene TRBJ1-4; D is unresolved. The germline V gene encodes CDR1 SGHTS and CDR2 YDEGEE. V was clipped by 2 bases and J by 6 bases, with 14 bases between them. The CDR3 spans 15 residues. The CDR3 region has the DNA TGTGCCAGCAGCTTACTAAGGGAATTAGATGAAAAACTGTTTTTT. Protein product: CASSLLRELDEKLFF.

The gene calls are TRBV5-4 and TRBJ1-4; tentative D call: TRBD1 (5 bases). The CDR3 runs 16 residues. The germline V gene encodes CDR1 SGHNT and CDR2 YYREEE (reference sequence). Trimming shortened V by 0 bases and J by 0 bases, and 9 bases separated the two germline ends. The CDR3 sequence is CASSLAGRATNEKLFF. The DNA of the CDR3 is TGTGCCAGCAGCTTGGCGGGACGTGCAACTAATGAAAAACTGTTTTTT.

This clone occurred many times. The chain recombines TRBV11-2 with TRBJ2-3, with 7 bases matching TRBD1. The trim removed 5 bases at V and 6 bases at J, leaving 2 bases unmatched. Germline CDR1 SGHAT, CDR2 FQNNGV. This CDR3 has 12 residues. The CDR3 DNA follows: TGTGCCAGCAGCGCACAGGGGGATACGCAGTATTTT. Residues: CASSAQGDTQYF.

Here the CDR3 reads CASSSGTGAYNEQFF. The DNA for the CDR3 is TGTGCCAGCAGTTCCGGGACAGGGGCCTACAATGAGCAGTTCTTC. The V gene is TRBV6-5, the J gene TRBJ2-1; 10 bases fit TRBD1. Germline V gene data show CDR1 as MNHEY and CDR2 as SVGAGI. Trimming took 4 bases from V and 2 from J; bases not matched to a gene: 2. The CDR3 length is 15 residues.

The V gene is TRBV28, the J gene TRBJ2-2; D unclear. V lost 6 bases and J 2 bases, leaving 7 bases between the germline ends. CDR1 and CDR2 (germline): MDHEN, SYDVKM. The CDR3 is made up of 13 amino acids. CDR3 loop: CASSRINTGELFF. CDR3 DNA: TGTGCCAGCAGCCGAATTAACACCGGGGAGCTGTTTTTT.

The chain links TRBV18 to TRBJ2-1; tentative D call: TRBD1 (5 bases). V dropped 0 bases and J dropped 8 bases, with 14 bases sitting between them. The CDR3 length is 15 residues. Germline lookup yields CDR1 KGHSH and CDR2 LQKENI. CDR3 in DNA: TGTGCCAGCTCACCACCAGCAAAAGGGGCCGATGAGCAGTTCTTC. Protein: CASSPPAKGADEQFF.

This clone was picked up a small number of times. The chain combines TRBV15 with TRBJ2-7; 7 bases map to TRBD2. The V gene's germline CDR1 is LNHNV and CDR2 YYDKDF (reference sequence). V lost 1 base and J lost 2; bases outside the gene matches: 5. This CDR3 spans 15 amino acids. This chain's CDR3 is CATSRAQGGAYEQYF. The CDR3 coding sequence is TGTGCCACCAGCAGAGCTCAGGGAGGGGCCTACGAGCAGTACTTC.

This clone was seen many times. The CDR3 DNA reads TGTGCCAGTAGAGACGGGCACTACGAGCAGTACTTC. Translating gives CASRDGHYEQYF. The chain couples TRBV19 to TRBJ2-7; D is ambiguous. CDR3 length: 12 amino acids. Per germline, CDR1 LNHDA and CDR2 SQIVND (reference sequence). V lost 6 bases and J lost 3, with 9 bases in between.